A selection of T cell receptor beta chains follows, all from one sample in a study of early stage breast cancer tumors. TCRdb's copy holds only in-frame clones and misses some; the assay was immunoSEQ multiplex PCR. The sample has 5,500 to 6,500 clones, nearly 80% seen once; the top ten hold roughly 10%. Sequences were obtained from normal breast tissue next to the tumor. The receptors shown here come from an older person with breast cancer. CDR3s include the opening cysteine and the closing phenylalanine or tryptophan. Fields, in order: V gene, D gene, J gene, clone size, CDR3 protein, CDR3 DNA. D genes are given only for firm matches. Clone size appears in some rows only: once, few, many, or a class for an expanded clone.

v_call: TRBV5-6
d_call: -
j_call: TRBJ1-4
clone_size: -
cdr3_aa: CASSPAGRFEKLFF
cdr3_nt: TGTGCCAGCAGCCCCGCGGGGCGGTTTGAAAAACTGTTTTTT

v_call: TRBV9
d_call: TRBD1
j_call: TRBJ2-7
clone_size: -
cdr3_aa: CASSRTGGSYEQYF
cdr3_nt: TGTGCCAGCAGCCGGACAGGGGGCTCTTACGAGCAGTACTTC

v_call: TRBV18
d_call: -
j_call: TRBJ1-1
clone_size: -
cdr3_aa: CASSPPSQAKNTEAFF
cdr3_nt: TGTGCCAGCTCACCACCGTCACAGGCGAAGAACACTGAAGCTTTCTTT

v_call: TRBV7-6
d_call: -
j_call: TRBJ1-2
clone_size: -
cdr3_aa: CASSPEGDYGYTF
cdr3_nt: TGTGCCAGCAGCCCGGAGGGAGACTATGGCTACACCTTC

v_call: TRBV6-5
d_call: TRBD2
j_call: TRBJ2-3
clone_size: -
cdr3_aa: CASSYDGLAGAPEYF
cdr3_nt: TGTGCCAGCAGTTACGATGGACTAGCGGGGGCCCCGGAGTATTTT

v_call: TRBV29-1
d_call: -
j_call: TRBJ2-3
clone_size: -
cdr3_aa: CSGIPRTVSTDTQYF
cdr3_nt: TGCAGCGGCATCCCAAGAACTGTAAGCACAGATACGCAGTATTTT

v_call: TRBV4-1
d_call: TRBD2
j_call: TRBJ2-3
clone_size: -
cdr3_aa: CASSPGTSGGERISTDTQYF
cdr3_nt: TGCGCCAGCAGCCCTGGGACTAGCGGGGGAGAACGGATTAGCACAGATACGCAGTATTTT

v_call: TRBV6-1
d_call: TRBD1
j_call: TRBJ1-5
clone_size: few
cdr3_aa: CASRDGTGVAQHF
cdr3_nt: TGTGCCAGCAGGGACGGGACAGGGGTGGCCCAGCATTTT

v_call: TRBV11-3
d_call: -
j_call: TRBJ2-4
clone_size: -
cdr3_aa: CASSSGHQNIQYF
cdr3_nt: TGTGCCAGCAGCTCGGGACATCAAAACATTCAGTACTTC

v_call: TRBV4-2
d_call: TRBD2
j_call: TRBJ2-5
clone_size: -
cdr3_aa: CASSLLAEPLQETQYF
cdr3_nt: TGTGCCAGCAGCTTACTAGCGGAGCCCCTCCAAGAGACCCAGTACTTC

v_call: TRBV29-1
d_call: TRBD1
j_call: TRBJ1-2
clone_size: -
cdr3_aa: CSVQILQGAGYGYTF
cdr3_nt: TGCAGCGTCCAGATCCTACAGGGGGCTGGCTATGGCTACACCTTC

v_call: TRBV19
d_call: -
j_call: TRBJ2-7
clone_size: once
cdr3_aa: CASTDGGTASYEQYF
cdr3_nt: TGTGCCAGTACTGATGGCGGGACAGCCTCCTACGAGCAGTACTTC

v_call: TRBV11-2
d_call: TRBD1
j_call: TRBJ2-7
clone_size: -
cdr3_aa: CASSSTQGYEQYF
cdr3_nt: TGTGCCAGCAGTTCTACACAGGGGTACGAGCAGTACTTC

v_call: TRBV11-3
d_call: -
j_call: TRBJ2-7
clone_size: few
cdr3_aa: CASSLGLISEQYF
cdr3_nt: TGTGCCAGCAGCTTAGGCTTAATCAGCGAGCAGTACTTC

v_call: TRBV6-5
d_call: -
j_call: TRBJ1-3
clone_size: -
cdr3_aa: CASSYSQGQSGNTIYF
cdr3_nt: TGTGCCAGCAGTTACTCCCAGGGCCAGTCTGGAAACACCATATATTTT

v_call: TRBV18
d_call: TRBD1
j_call: TRBJ1-1
clone_size: -
cdr3_aa: CASSPRTGELNTEAFF
cdr3_nt: TGTGCCAGCTCACCCCGGACAGGGGAGTTGAACACTGAAGCTTTCTTT

v_call: TRBV5-1
d_call: TRBD1
j_call: TRBJ1-5
clone_size: -
cdr3_aa: CASSLADRTGGGQPQHF
cdr3_nt: TGCGCCAGCAGCTTGGCCGATCGGACAGGGGGCGGTCAGCCCCAGCATTTT

v_call: TRBV5-1
d_call: -
j_call: TRBJ2-3
clone_size: -
cdr3_aa: CASSPGISLTDTQYF
cdr3_nt: TGCGCCAGCAGTCCCGGGATCTCACTCACAGATACGCAGTATTTT

v_call: TRBV6-6
d_call: TRBD1
j_call: TRBJ2-1
clone_size: -
cdr3_aa: CASNRGQGIWNEQFF
cdr3_nt: TGTGCCAGCAACCGCGGACAGGGGATTTGGAATGAGCAGTTCTTC

v_call: TRBV11-3
d_call: -
j_call: TRBJ2-3
clone_size: once
cdr3_aa: CASSLTQSTDTQYF
cdr3_nt: TGTGCCAGCAGCTTGACACAGAGCACAGATACGCAGTATTTT

v_call: TRBV5-1
d_call: TRBD2
j_call: TRBJ2-2
clone_size: -
cdr3_aa: CASSLGSGSTGELFF
cdr3_nt: TGCGCCAGCAGCTTGGGCAGCGGGAGCACCGGGGAGCTGTTTTTT

v_call: TRBV6-5
d_call: TRBD1
j_call: TRBJ2-7
clone_size: -
cdr3_aa: CASSGTGSYEQYF
cdr3_nt: TGTGCCAGCTCCGGGACAGGGTCCTACGAGCAGTACTTC

v_call: TRBV6-4
d_call: TRBD1
j_call: TRBJ2-7
clone_size: -
cdr3_aa: CASRDFRGRQYF
cdr3_nt: TGTGCCAGCAGGGATTTTAGGGGGCGGCAGTACTTC

v_call: TRBV6-1
d_call: -
j_call: TRBJ1-1
clone_size: few
cdr3_aa: CASSLISLNTEAFF
cdr3_nt: TGTGCCAGCAGTCTAATTAGCCTAAACACTGAAGCTTTCTTT

v_call: TRBV5-1
d_call: TRBD2
j_call: TRBJ2-5
clone_size: -
cdr3_aa: CASSLAELAGGFGETQYF
cdr3_nt: TGCGCCAGCAGCTTGGCGGAACTAGCGGGGGGTTTTGGGGAGACCCAGTACTTC

v_call: TRBV10-3
d_call: TRBD1
j_call: TRBJ2-7
clone_size: few
cdr3_aa: CAISEFGQGPYEQYF
cdr3_nt: TGTGCCATCAGTGAGTTCGGACAGGGACCCTACGAGCAGTACTTC

v_call: TRBV7-2
d_call: -
j_call: TRBJ1-1
clone_size: -
cdr3_aa: CASSLAVGLNTEAFF
cdr3_nt: TGTGCCAGCAGCTTAGCGGTGGGGCTAAACACTGAAGCTTTCTTT

v_call: TRBV14
d_call: -
j_call: TRBJ1-2
clone_size: -
cdr3_aa: CASRASAGGYTF
cdr3_nt: TGTGCCAGCAGAGCCTCGGCAGGTGGCTACACCTTC

v_call: TRBV18
d_call: TRBD1
j_call: TRBJ1-1
clone_size: -
cdr3_aa: CATTGATEAFF
cdr3_nt: TGTGCCACCACAGGGGCCACTGAAGCTTTCTTT

v_call: TRBV6-5
d_call: TRBD1
j_call: TRBJ2-7
clone_size: -
cdr3_aa: CASSRTGGEQYF
cdr3_nt: TGTGCCAGCAGTCGCACAGGGGGCGAGCAGTACTTC

v_call: TRBV12-2
d_call: -
j_call: TRBJ2-1
clone_size: -
cdr3_aa: CASRSRRAAGEHNEQFF
cdr3_nt: TGTGCAAGTCGCTCTCGGCGGGCAGCGGGAGAACACAATGAGCAGTTCTTC

v_call: TRBV5-1
d_call: TRBD1
j_call: TRBJ2-2
clone_size: -
cdr3_aa: CASSTLAGTDTGELFF
cdr3_nt: TGCGCCAGCAGCACCCTTGCCGGGACAGACACCGGGGAGCTGTTTTTT